The clone carrying this T cell receptor (beta chain) was detected ten times or more. Its antigen is not identified. It was RNA transcripts that yielded the amplified TCR beta CDR3 regions. The primer set for the first-round RT-PCR of the TCR CDR3 was HTBI. TCRdb independently ran MiXCR on the multiplex PCR reads; one entry per CDR3 protein. The sample shows around 620,000 distinct CDR3 sequences, about 14% of them seen only once. This sample was included in a study of T cells in Graves' hyperthyroidism and ophthalmopathy. Overall study context: Peripheral blood was taken when the disease was first diagnosed, before any treatment began. Study outcomes and limitations: Peripheral blood also featured most of the thyroid clonotypes expanded above 0.001. The model anticipated ophthalmopathy a median around 6 months pre-onset.

Sequenced sample: blood. The sequence came from a woman aged 18-30 years with Graves' ophthalmopathy.

The CDR3 here is CASSVGVTSGYNEQFF. DNA for the CDR3: TGTGCCAGCAGCGTCGGGGTGACTAGCGGATACAATGAGCAGTTCTTC. This chain connects TRBV9 to TRBJ2-1; 9 nucleotides match TRBD2. This CDR3 comprises 16 residues. Trimming took 2 bases from V and 4 from J; bases not matched to a gene: 7. Per germline, CDR1 SGDLS and CDR2 YYNGEE.